What follows are 14 T cell receptor beta chains derived from one specimen sequenced in a study of blood T cells in healthy people across ages. Alongside a J-beta primer mix, a sample-barcoded 5' primer served in a second PCR lasting about 6 to 11 cycles. TCRdb reprocessed the 5' RACE reads via MiXCR and lists one record per CDR3 protein. The repertoire holds 700,000 to 900,000 distinct CDR3 sequences, with around 25% as singletons. These data were likewise used in another study, on T cells of mothers and their children.

Sequenced input: blood. The receptors were gathered from a boy aged 5-17 years in good health.

This chain connects TRBV4-1 to TRBJ2-3; the match to TRBD1 covers 7 bases. CDR1 is MGHRA, CDR2 YSYEKL, per germline. This CDR3 is built from 17 residues. The V and J ends lost 0 bases and 2 bases, in that order; junction bases with no gene match: 8. The CDR3: CASSQDMTGKSTDTQYF. CDR3 DNA: TGCGCCAGCAGCCAAGATATGACAGGGAAATCCACAGATACGCAGTATTTT.

This clonotype has a handful of counts. The chain uses TRBV29-1 and TRBJ2-5; TRBD1 aligns across 12 bases. CDR1 and CDR2 (germline): SQVTM, ANQGSEA. V was pared by 8 bases and J by 1 base, with 8 bases of the junction left unmatched. The CDR3 runs 15 residues. CDR3 bases: TGCAGCACCCATCGGGACAGGGGGCTCCAAGAGACCCAGTACTTC. It specifies CSTHRDRGLQETQYF.

This sequence joins TRBV3-1 and TRBJ1-6, with 9 bases identical to TRBD1. This CDR3 spans 15 amino acids. CDR1 and CDR2 (germline): LGHDT, YNNKEL (reference sequence). V was clipped by 4 bases and J by 8 bases; unmatched bases: 6. The CDR3 loop reads CASSPQGAVYSPLHF. Written as DNA, the CDR3 is TGTGCCAGCAGCCCACAGGGGGCGGTTTATTCACCCCTCCACTTT.

There are a few counts of this clonotype. V gene TRBV20-1 combines with J gene TRBJ2-5; 9 bases fit TRBD1. The junction had 7 bases not matched to a gene; V was cut back by 3 bases and J by 5 bases. Germline CDR1 DFQATT, CDR2 SNEGSKA (reference sequence). The CDR3 extends over 14 amino acids. The CDR3 nucleotides read TGCAGTGCTAGTGGACAGGGGAGATGGGAGACCCAGTACTTC. The encoded protein is CSASGQGRWETQYF.

This clonotype has at least ten counts. The CDR3 coding sequence is TGCAGTGCTAGAGCCACAACTAATGAAAAACTGTTTTTT. Amino acid sequence: CSARATTNEKLFF. The chain has TRBV20-1 and TRBJ1-4; D is ambiguous. The CDR3 length is 13 residues. Trimming pared 1 base from V and 0 bases from J, leaving 3 bases between. Germline V gene sequence: CDR1 DFQATT, CDR2 SNEGSKA (reference sequence).

This clonotype came up a few times. The chain has TRBV9 and TRBJ2-5; no definite D call. Trimming pared 1 base from V and 4 bases from J, leaving 14 bases between. The CDR3 totals 15 residues. Germline V gene sequence: CDR1 SGDLS, CDR2 YYNGEE. In DNA, the CDR3 is TGTGCCAGCAGCGTAATGAGCTTCGAAGCAGAGACCCAGTACTTC. The encoded protein is CASSVMSFEAETQYF. Together with reference TRBV9 and TRBJ2-5, the CDR3 gives the full variable domain: DSGVTQTPKHLITATGQRVTLRCSPRSGDLSVYWYQQSLDQGLQFLIQYYNGEERAKGNILERFSAQQFPDLHSELNLSSLELGDSALYFCASSVMSFEAETQYFGPGTRLLVL.

The sample holds one count of this clonotype. This chain connects TRBV7-6 to TRBJ1-2; 9 bases agree with TRBD1. The J segment lost 8 bases and the V segment lost 5 bases, leaving 24 bases of the junction unmatched. CDR3 length: 19 residues. From germline, CDR1 is SGHVS and CDR2 FNYEAQ. This chain's CDR3 is CASSPRRGRGTGPKSGYTF. CDR3 nucleotides: TGTGCCAGCAGCCCCCGACGTGGTAGGGGGACAGGGCCTAAATCGGGCTACACCTTC.

This clonotype was recorded a few times. The gene calls are TRBV29-1 and TRBJ1-1, with D unresolved. Germline CDR1 reads SQVTM; CDR2 reads ANQGSEA. Trimming removed 4 bases from V and 8 bases from J, with 14 bases in between. This CDR3 comprises 12 residues. CDR3 in amino acids: CSVAAGGGEAFF. The CDR3, as DNA: TGCAGCGTTGCCGCAGGTGGAGGGGAAGCTTTCTTT. The variable domain in full, completed from reference TRBV29-1 and TRBJ1-1, reads SAVISQKPSRDICQRGTSLTIQCQVDSQVTMMFWYRQQPGQSLTLIATANQGSEATYESGFVIDKFPISRPNLTFSTLTVSNMSPEDSSIYLCSVAAGGGEAFFGQGTRLTVV.

This clonotype was recorded a few times. The rearrangement joins TRBV3-1 to TRBJ2-7, with 15 nucleotides matching TRBD2. CDR1 and CDR2 (germline): LGHDT, YNNKEL (reference sequence). This CDR3 is 18 amino acids long. Trimming cost V 0 bases and J 3 bases; bases outside gene matches: 6. CDR3 DNA sequence: TGTGCCAGCAGCCAAGAAATCCCGGGACTAGCGGGGGGCTACGAGCAGTACTTC. Its protein is CASSQEIPGLAGGYEQYF.

This chain links TRBV20-1 with TRBJ2-5; a possible D gene is TRBD2 (6 bases). Trimming removed 4 bases from V and 7 bases from J, with 10 bases in between. The CDR3 runs to 11 residues. Germline V lookup: CDR1 DFQATT, CDR2 SNEGSKA (reference sequence). The chain's CDR3 is CSANGGGTQYF. CDR3 DNA sequence: TGCAGTGCTAATGGGGGAGGGACCCAGTACTTC.

This clonotype was detected only a few times. CDR3 DNA: TGCAGTGCTAGTCGGGGGTTTGAGCTCTCCTACGAGCAGTACTTC. Amino acid sequence: CSASRGFELSYEQYF. The V gene is TRBV20-1, the J gene TRBJ2-7; D perhaps matches TRBD2 (6 bases). V shed 3 bases and J shed 0 bases, with 15 bases lying between them. CDR3 size: 15 residues. The germline V gene encodes CDR1 DFQATT and CDR2 SNEGSKA (reference sequence).

The chain links TRBV29-1 to TRBJ2-1, with D possibly TRBD2 on 6 matching bases. The germline V and J ends were trimmed by 7 bases and 8 bases, with 24 bases remaining between them. Germline values: CDR1 SQVTM, CDR2 ANQGSEA. CDR3 size: 15 residues. The CDR3 region has the DNA TGCAGCGGGCGGGGTGAGGGAAGGGTTCTCGATGAGCAGTTCTTC. As protein: CSGRGEGRVLDEQFF.

The table lists this clonotype with a few counts. CDR3 bases: TGTGCCAGCAGCCCGACTAGCGGGGATAACAATGAGCAGTTCTTC. This translates into CASSPTSGDNNEQFF. V and J are TRBV3-1 and TRBJ2-5; 11 bases line up with TRBD2. The J call may not be correct, given that the DNA end is closer to TRBJ2-1. Germline-derived CDR1 and CDR2 are LGHDT and YNNKEL (reference sequence). This CDR3 contains 15 residues.

The chain uses TRBV4-1 and TRBJ1-5; 10 positions match TRBD1. The J segment lost 2 bases and the V segment lost 4 bases, leaving 5 bases of the junction unmatched. Germline V gives CDR1 MGHRA, CDR2 YSYEKL. CDR3 length equals 16 residues. CDR3 loop: CASSLDRGPGNQPQHF. The CDR3 nucleotides are TGCGCCAGCAGCCTAGACAGGGGGCCGGGCAATCAGCCCCAGCATTTT.